This record covers a single T cell receptor beta chain. What it binds is unknown. These data come from a study of response to subunit inactivated influenza vaccine. The CDR3 totals 15 residues. Deletions cut 5 bases from V and 0 bases from J, with 12 bases between. In TCRdb, the RT-PCR reads were re-called with MiXCR into one record per CDR3 protein. Of over 750,000 distinct CDR3 sequences listed, over 20% are singletons. Study conclusions and caveats: Every seasonal influenza vaccination brings in few new T cells, the authors suggested.

The sequencing used PBMCs from blood, collected 4 to 6 days after vaccination. This TCR was recovered from a man in his forties or fifties who received an inactivated influenza vaccine. The J gene is TRBJ2-3, the V gene TRBV12-3 or TRBV12-4; D remains unclear. The CDR3 sequence is CASSPGPRSTDTQYF. CDR3 in DNA: TGTGCCAGCAGTCCCGGCCCCCGAAGCACAGATACGCAGTATTTT.